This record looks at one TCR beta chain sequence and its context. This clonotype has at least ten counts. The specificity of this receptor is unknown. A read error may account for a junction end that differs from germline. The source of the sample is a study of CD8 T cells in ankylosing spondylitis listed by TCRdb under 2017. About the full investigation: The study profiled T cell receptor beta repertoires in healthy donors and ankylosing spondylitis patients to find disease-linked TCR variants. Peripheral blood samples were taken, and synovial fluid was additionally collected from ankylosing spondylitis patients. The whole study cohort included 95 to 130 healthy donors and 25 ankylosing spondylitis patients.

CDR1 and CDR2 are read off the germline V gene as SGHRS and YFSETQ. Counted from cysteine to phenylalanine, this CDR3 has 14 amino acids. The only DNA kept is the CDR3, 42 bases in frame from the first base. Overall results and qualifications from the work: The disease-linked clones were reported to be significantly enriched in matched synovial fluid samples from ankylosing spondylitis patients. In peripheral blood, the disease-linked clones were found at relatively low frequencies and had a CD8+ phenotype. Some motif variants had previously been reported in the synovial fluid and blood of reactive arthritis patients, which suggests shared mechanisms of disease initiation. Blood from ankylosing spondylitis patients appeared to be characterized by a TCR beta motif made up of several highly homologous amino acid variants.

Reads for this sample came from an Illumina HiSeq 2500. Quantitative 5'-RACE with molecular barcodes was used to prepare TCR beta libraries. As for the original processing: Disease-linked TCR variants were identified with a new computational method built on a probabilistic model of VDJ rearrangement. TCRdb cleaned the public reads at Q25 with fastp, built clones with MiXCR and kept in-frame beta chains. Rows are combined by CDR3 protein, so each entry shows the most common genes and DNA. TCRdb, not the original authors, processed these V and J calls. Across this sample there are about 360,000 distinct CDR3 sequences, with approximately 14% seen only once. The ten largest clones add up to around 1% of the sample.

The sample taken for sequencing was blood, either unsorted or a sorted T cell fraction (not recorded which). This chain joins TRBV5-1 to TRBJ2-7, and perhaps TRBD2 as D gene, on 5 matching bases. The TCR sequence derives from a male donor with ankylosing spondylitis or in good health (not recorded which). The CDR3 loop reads CASSLRTGSYEQYF. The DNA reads TGTGCCAGCAGCCTCCGGACTGGTTCCTACGAGCAGTACTTC. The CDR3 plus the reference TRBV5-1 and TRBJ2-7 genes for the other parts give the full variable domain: KAGVTQTPRYLIKTRGQQVTLSCSPISGHRSVSWYQQTPGQGLQFLFEYFSETQRNKGNFPGRFSGRQFSNSRSEMNVSTLELGDSALYLCASSLRTGSYEQYFGPGTRLTVT.